The TCR beta chain described here comes from a study of blood T cell repertoires in COVID-19. Study-wide background: COVID-19 samples from acute and convalescent phases originated in the United States, Italy and Spain. The analysed material was cDNA or gDNA that came from T cells, B-cell-depleted T cells, or PBMCs.

In the original workflow: Reference gene primer amplification gave estimated nucleated cell counts. Data came from immunoSEQ multiplex PCR; TCRdb stores just in-frame clones and leaves some out. From that table come the V and J calls and clone size; the DNA was used to work out D and trimming. The sample gives 250,000 to 300,000 clones, around 86% of which show up once; 2.5% to 3.5% is in the top ten. This clone was detected only a few times. The CDR3 consists of 15 residues. Germline V gives CDR1 LNHDA, CDR2 SQIVND (reference sequence). Deletions cut 6 bases from V and 3 bases from J, with 15 bases between.

The sequencing input was peripheral blood. The J gene is TRBJ2-1, the V gene TRBV19, with D maybe TRBD2 (7 bases). This clonotype originated in a woman aged 55-69 years with active or convalescent COVID-19. The CDR3 reads CASRPRGGIYNEQFF. CDR3 DNA: TGTGCCAGTAGGCCTCGCGGGGGCATCTACAATGAGCAGTTCTTC.